Listed below are T cell receptor beta chains from one sample, sequenced in a study of identical twins. Each CDR3 protein gets one entry after TCRdb re-called the 5' RACE reads with MiXCR. The table records 300,000 to 350,000 distinct CDR3 sequences, roughly an eighth of them present only once. These data are also associated with another study on yellow fever vaccine responses in identical twins.

The specimen sequenced was CD8+ T cells sorted from blood. These receptors all come from a woman aged 18-30 years in good health. Both conserved end residues are part of each CDR3. The D gene is left open where the match is weak. Clone size appears in some rows only: once, few, many, or a class for an expanded clone.

D gene	J gene	clone size	V gene	CDR3 DNA	CDR3 protein
TRBD2	TRBJ2-3	.	TRBV9	TGTGCCAGCAGCTTAGCGGGAACGTCAGATACGCAGTATTTT	CASSLAGTSDTQYF
.	TRBJ1-5	many	TRBV5-5	TGTGCCAGCAGCTTGACAGGGTCCGATCAGCCCCAGCATTTT	CASSLTGSDQPQHF
TRBD1	TRBJ1-5	few	TRBV12-3/TRBV12-4	TGTGCCAGCACGCAGGGGGGGCTCTATCAGCCCCAGCATTTT	CASTQGGLYQPQHF
TRBD2	TRBJ2-7	.	TRBV28	TGTGCCAGCAAAGACGGGACTAGCGGACGCTACGAGCAGTACTTC	CASKDGTSGRYEQYF
TRBD2	TRBJ2-2	.	TRBV28	TGTGCCAGCAGTTTGCGAAGCGGGGGTACCGGGGAGCTGTTTTTT	CASSLRSGGTGELFF
.	TRBJ2-1	.	TRBV9	TGTGCCAGCAGCGTAGACGGGACCTACAATGAGCAGTTCTTC	CASSVDGTYNEQFF
TRBD1	TRBJ1-1	.	TRBV28	TGTGCCAGCAGTTTATTCCCGAGGGGGACAGCGCCAATGAACACTGAAGCTTTCTTT	CASSLFPRGTAPMNTEAFF
.	TRBJ1-4	few	TRBV29-1	TGCAGCGTTGAGGGTGGATCGGGGATTACTAATGAAAAACTGTTTTTT	CSVEGGSGITNEKLFF
.	TRBJ1-4	.	TRBV12-3/TRBV12-4	TGTGCCAGCAGTTTAAGGACAGTTAGGGAAAAACTGTTTTTT	CASSLRTVREKLFF
TRBD1	TRBJ2-5	.	TRBV3-1	TGTGCCAGCAGCCGGCCGACAGGGGTGGTGGAGACCCAGTACTTC	CASSRPTGVVETQYF
TRBD2	TRBJ2-1	few	TRBV5-6	TGTGCCAGCAGCTTGCGGGAGGGATACAATGAGCAGTTCTTC	CASSLREGYNEQFF
.	TRBJ1-5	few	TRBV7-9	TGTGCCAGCAGCGCGAATAGCAATCAGCCCCAGCATTTT	CASSANSNQPQHF
.	TRBJ2-3	.	TRBV2	TGTGCCAGCACCCCTGGGGACTCGACAGATACGCAGTATTTT	CASTPGDSTDTQYF
.	TRBJ2-1	few	TRBV7-6	TGTGCCAGCGGCTTGGGGAGGCACAATGAGCAGTTCTTC	CASGLGRHNEQFF
.	TRBJ2-5	few	TRBV12-3/TRBV12-4	TGTGCCAGCAGTTTTTCAGGGCGAGGGACCCAGTACTTC	CASSFSGRGTQYF
.	TRBJ2-2	many	TRBV29-1	TGCAGCGTTGAAGTCACCGGGGAGCTGTTTTTT	CSVEVTGELFF
TRBD2	TRBJ2-1	once	TRBV5-5	TGTGCCAGCAGCCAATTTACTAGCGGGAGATACAATGAGCAGTTCTTC	CASSQFTSGRYNEQFF
.	TRBJ2-5	few	TRBV28	TGTGCCAGCAGTTTGGGGGGCAGTTATGTCCAAGAGACCCAGTACTTC	CASSLGGSYVQETQYF
.	TRBJ1-6	many	TRBV12-3/TRBV12-4	TGTGCCAGCAGTTTACACGGGGGCTATAATTCACCCCTCCACTTT	CASSLHGGYNSPLHF
.	TRBJ2-1	many	TRBV2	TGTGCCAGCAGTGAGGGTGCCATCAATGAGCAGTTCTTC	CASSEGAINEQFF
TRBD2	TRBJ2-3	.	TRBV6-1	TGTGCCAGCACGGATAGCGGGGGGGCGGGGGATACGCAGTATTTT	CASTDSGGAGDTQYF
TRBD2	TRBJ2-5	once	TRBV9	TGTGCCAGCAGTGGGGGACTAGCGGAACCAGAGACCCAGTACTTC	CASSGGLAEPETQYF
.	TRBJ2-3	few	TRBV4-1	TGCGCCAGCAGCCAAGAAGCCAGGGTGGGCACAGATACGCAGTATTTT	CASSQEARVGTDTQYF
.	TRBJ2-7	many	TRBV5-1	TGCGCCAGCAGCTTGGGTCTAGCGAACTACGAGCAGTACTTC	CASSLGLANYEQYF
.	TRBJ2-3	.	TRBV28	TGTGCCAGCAGTTACCAAACCCCAGATGCGCAGTATTTT	CASSYQTPDAQYF
.	TRBJ2-1	few	TRBV9	TGTGCCAGCAGCGGGGGGGAAAGCTCCTACAATGAGCAGTTCTTC	CASSGGESSYNEQFF
.	TRBJ2-2	.	TRBV6-1	TGTGCCAGCAGTGAATGGGGGTACGGGGAGCTGTTTTTT	CASSEWGYGELFF
.	TRBJ2-5	.	TRBV28	TGTGCCAGCAGAACAACCCCTCCAAGGTTTGCAGAGACCCAGTACTTC	CASRTTPPRFAETQYF
TRBD2	TRBJ2-3	few	TRBV27	TGTGCCAGCAGCCTTACTAGCGGGAGGACCACAGATACGCAGTATTTT	CASSLTSGRTTDTQYF
.	TRBJ2-3	many	TRBV7-2	TGTGCCAGCAGCTTACTGGGACCACGCACAGATACGCAGTATTTT	CASSLLGPRTDTQYF
TRBD2	TRBJ2-1	.	TRBV28	TGTGCCAGCAGTTTAGGGACTAGCGGGGGGAAGTACAATGAGCAGTTCTTC	CASSLGTSGGKYNEQFF
.	TRBJ2-2	few	TRBV9	TGTGCCAGCAGCGTAGGTGGGGGCGCGGGCGGGGAGCTGTTTTTT	CASSVGGGAGGELFF
TRBD2	TRBJ2-2	few	TRBV27	TGTGCCAGCAGTTTGAGACTAGCGGGGGTCGGGGAGCTGTTTTTT	CASSLRLAGVGELFF
.	TRBJ1-2	.	TRBV14	TGTGCCAGCAGCCAAGCCGTCCGAGGGGATCGCTATGGCTACACCTTC	CASSQAVRGDRYGYTF
TRBD1	TRBJ1-1	.	TRBV5-1	TGCGCCAGCAGCTTCGGGACAGGGCGGATTGAAGCTTTCTTT	CASSFGTGRIEAFF
.	TRBJ2-3	many	TRBV14	TGTGCCAGCAGCCAAGGGGGGACAGATACGCAGTATTTT	CASSQGGTDTQYF
TRBD2	TRBJ2-1	few	TRBV5-1	TGCGCCAGCAGCGTAGAGCGGGGGGGCCTCGATGAGCAGTTCTTC	CASSVERGGLDEQFF
TRBD1	TRBJ1-2	.	TRBV3-1	TGTGCCAGCAGCCAAGGCGACAGGGGGCGCGGCTACACCTTC	CASSQGDRGRGYTF
.	TRBJ2-2	.	TRBV4-1	TGCGCCAGCAGCCAAGATGAGCGGGAGCTGTTTTTT	CASSQDERELFF
.	TRBJ2-7	.	TRBV6-5	TGTGCCAGCAGTTACTCCTCCCACTACGAGCAGTACTTC	CASSYSSHYEQYF
TRBD1	TRBJ1-2	few	TRBV28	TGTGCCAGCAGTCCCCCCGGGACAGGGGATGGCTACACCTTC	CASSPPGTGDGYTF
.	TRBJ2-3	many	TRBV25-1	TGTGCCAGCAGTGACCGGCGGGCGCAAGATACGCAGTATTTT	CASSDRRAQDTQYF